This entry concerns a single T cell receptor (beta chain). Per germline, CDR1 MDHEN and CDR2 SYDVKM. V lost 6 bases, J lost 9 bases, and 18 bases lay in between. This CDR3 comprises 15 residues. Autologous stem cell transplantation was followed by relapse in every patient, and brentuximab vedotin exposure varied. This record belongs to a study of PD-1 blockade in classical Hodgkin lymphoma. Profiled with immunoSEQ multiplex PCR; TCRdb holds only in-frame clones, not every one. The sample comprises roughly 56,000 clones, 88% of which are singletons, and around 5% rests with the top ten. The chain couples TRBV28 to TRBJ1-6; D not resolved. The receptor's source is a human donor with classical Hodgkin lymphoma. Sequencing was performed on peripheral blood mononuclear cells (PBMCs), taken before the second cycle of nivolumab. Here the CDR3 DNA reads TGTGCCAGCAGCCTTGACCCGGCCGCCACTTCACCCCTCCACTTT. Protein sequence: CASSLDPAATSPLHF.